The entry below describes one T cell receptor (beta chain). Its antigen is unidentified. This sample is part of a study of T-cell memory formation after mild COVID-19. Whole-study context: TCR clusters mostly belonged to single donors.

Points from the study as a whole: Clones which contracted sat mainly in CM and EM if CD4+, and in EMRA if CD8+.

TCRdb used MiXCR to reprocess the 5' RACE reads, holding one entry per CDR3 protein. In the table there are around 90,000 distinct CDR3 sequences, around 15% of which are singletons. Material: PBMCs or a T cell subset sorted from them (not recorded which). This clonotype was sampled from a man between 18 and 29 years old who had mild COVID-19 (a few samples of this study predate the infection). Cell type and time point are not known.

The CDR3 here is CASSSSSLAGALSSYNEQFF. In nucleotides, the CDR3 is TGTGCCAGCAGCTCCAGTTCTCTAGCGGGGGCCCTGAGCTCCTACAATGAGCAGTTCTTC. V is TRBV7-9 and J is TRBJ2-1; 10 nucleotides match TRBD2. The CDR3 covers 20 residues. Germline V lookup: CDR1 SEHNR, CDR2 FQNEAQ (reference sequence). Unmatched junction bases numbered 15, after V lost 4 bases and J lost 0 bases.